This entry is about one T cell receptor (beta chain). V was clipped by 3 bases and J by 5 bases, with 9 bases between them. CDR1 is ENHRY, CDR2 SYGVKD, per germline. The CDR3 sequence is 13 residues long. The sample belongs to a study of blood T cells in healthy people across ages. Together with a sample-barcoded 5' primer, a J-beta primer mix was included in a second PCR lasting roughly 6 to 12 cycles. Per sample, CDR3-containing paired-end reads numbered at least 2.5 million. TCRdb recomputed calls from the 5' RACE reads with MiXCR, one row per CDR3 protein. The table lists 1.5 million to 2 million distinct CDR3 sequences, 49% of them singletons, with around 2.1% in the top ten.

The sequencing input was blood. The clonotype comes from a woman in her 40s in good health. This sequence joins TRBV10-3 and TRBJ2-3; D uncertain. The CDR3 nucleotides read TGTGCCATCAGTGACAAGAGGCGAGATACGCAGTATTTT. Its translation: CAISDKRRDTQYF.